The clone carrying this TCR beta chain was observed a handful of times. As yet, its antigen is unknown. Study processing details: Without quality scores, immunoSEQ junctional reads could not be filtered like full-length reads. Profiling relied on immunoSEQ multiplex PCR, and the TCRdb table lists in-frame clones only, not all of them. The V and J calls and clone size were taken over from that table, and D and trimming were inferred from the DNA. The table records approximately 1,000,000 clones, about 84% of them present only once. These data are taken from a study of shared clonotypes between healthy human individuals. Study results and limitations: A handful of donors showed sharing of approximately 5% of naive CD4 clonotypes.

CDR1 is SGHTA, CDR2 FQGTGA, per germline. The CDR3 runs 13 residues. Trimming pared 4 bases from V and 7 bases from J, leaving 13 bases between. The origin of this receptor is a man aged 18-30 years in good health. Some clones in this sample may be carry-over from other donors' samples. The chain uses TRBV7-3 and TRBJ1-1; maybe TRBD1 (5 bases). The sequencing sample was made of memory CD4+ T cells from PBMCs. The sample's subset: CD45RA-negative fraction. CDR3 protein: CASSSGAWGEAFF. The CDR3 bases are TGTGCCAGCAGCTCTGGGGCCTGGGGTGAAGCTTTCTTT.